This T cell receptor beta chain was documented in a study of OX40 agonist ivuxolimab in advanced cancers. CDR3 length: 15 amino acids. Germline V gives CDR1 SGHRS, CDR2 YFSETQ. Trimming cost V 4 bases and J 8 bases; bases outside gene matches: 13. Assay used: immunoSEQ multiplex PCR; TCRdb lists only in-frame clones, some missing. Among some 23,000 clones listed, around 79% were seen once. The sequence was obtained from an adult with an advanced solid tumor such as melanoma, head and neck, liver or kidney cancer. The chain couples TRBV5-1 to TRBJ1-2; 8 bases are shared with TRBD1. The source was CD4+ or CD8+ T cells sorted from blood, collected in a trial of the OX40 agonist ivuxolimab. The CDR3 region has the DNA TGCGCCAGCAGCATCTCAGGGGGCGCGGGAGGAGGCTACACCTTC. Residues: CASSISGGAGGGYTF.